This TCR beta chain derives from a study of blood T cells in healthy people across ages. Study-wide points: Whereas aged donors had fewer naive CD4+ cells, long-lived donors had more of them and higher diversity. Strong correlation existed between TCR beta diversity and naive T cell percentage.

The table lists this clonotype with a few counts. As yet, its antigen is unknown. The CDR3 covers 16 residues. Germline V gene sequence: CDR1 GTSNPN, CDR2 SVGIG (reference sequence). The V and J ends lost 4 bases and 0 bases, in that order; junction bases with no gene match: 10. Combining a sample-barcoded 5' primer with a J-beta primer mix, a second PCR ran for about 6 to 11 cycles. TCRdb re-derived calls from the 5' RACE reads in MiXCR, one entry per CDR3 protein. The table lists approximately 2,000,000 distinct CDR3 sequences, about two fifths of them singletons. V is TRBV30 and J is TRBJ1-1; TRBD1 agrees at 8 bases. Sequencing was performed on blood. This TCR came from a human donor in good health. CDR3 nucleotide sequence: TGTGCCTGGACCATCGGGACAGGAGACATGAACACTGAAGCTTTCTTT. Its translation: CAWTIGTGDMNTEAFF.